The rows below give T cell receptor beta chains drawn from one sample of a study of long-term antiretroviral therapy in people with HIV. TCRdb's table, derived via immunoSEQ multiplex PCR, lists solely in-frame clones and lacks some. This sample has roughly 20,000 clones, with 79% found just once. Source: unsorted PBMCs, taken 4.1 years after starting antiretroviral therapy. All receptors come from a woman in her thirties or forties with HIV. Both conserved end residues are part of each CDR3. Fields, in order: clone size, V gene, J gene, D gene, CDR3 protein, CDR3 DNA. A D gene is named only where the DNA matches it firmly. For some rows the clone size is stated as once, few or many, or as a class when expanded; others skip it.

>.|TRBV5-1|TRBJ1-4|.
CASSLGERREKLFF
TGCGCCAGCAGCTTGGGAGAGCGGAGAGAAAAACTGTTTTTT
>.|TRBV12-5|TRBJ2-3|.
CASGSTRTDTQYF
TGTGCTAGTGGTTCCACCAGGACAGATACGCAGTATTTT
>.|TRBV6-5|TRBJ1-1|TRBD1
CASSYTDREWTEAFF
TGTGCCAGCAGTTACACAGACAGGGAATGGACTGAAGCTTTCTTT
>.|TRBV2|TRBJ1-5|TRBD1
CASSGDKGQGHSNQPQHF
TGTGCCAGCAGTGGAGATAAGGGACAGGGCCATAGCAATCAGCCCCAGCATTTT
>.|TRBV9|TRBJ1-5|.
CASSVEGTADQPQHF
TGTGCCAGCAGCGTAGAAGGTACAGCTGATCAGCCCCAGCATTTT
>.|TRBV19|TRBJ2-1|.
CASSVGQTYNEQFF
TGTGCCAGTAGTGTGGGACAAACCTACAATGAGCAGTTCTTC
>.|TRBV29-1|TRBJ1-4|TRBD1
CSVAGTGVNEKLFF
TGCAGCGTTGCCGGGACAGGGGTTAATGAAAAACTGTTTTTT
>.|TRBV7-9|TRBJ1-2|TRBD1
CASSQQGQLAEGYTF
TGTGCCAGCAGCCAACAGGGACAGCTCGCCGAAGGCTACACCTTC
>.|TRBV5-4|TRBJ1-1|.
CASSLSETVTEAFF
TGTGCCAGCAGCTTGTCCGAAACGGTCACTGAAGCTTTCTTT
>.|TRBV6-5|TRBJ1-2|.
CASSYSGGARGYTF
TGTGCCAGCAGTTACTCCGGGGGGGCGAGAGGCTACACCTTC
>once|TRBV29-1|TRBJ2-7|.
CSVDSSYEQYF
TGCAGCGTTGACAGCTCCTACGAGCAGTACTTC
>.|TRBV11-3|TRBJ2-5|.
CASSKRGAYQETQYF
TGTGCCAGCAGTAAAAGGGGGGCCTACCAAGAGACCCAGTACTTC
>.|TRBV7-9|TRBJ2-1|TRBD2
CASSWGGVEQFF
TGTGCCAGCAGCTGGGGGGGGGTGGAGCAGTTCTTC
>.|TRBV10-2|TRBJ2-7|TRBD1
CASSESGPTGANSYEQYF
TGCGCCAGCAGTGAGTCGGGGCCTACAGGGGCTAACTCCTACGAGCAGTACTTC
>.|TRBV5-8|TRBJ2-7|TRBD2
CASGENPGGEYEQYF
TGTGCCAGCGGCGAAAATCCGGGGGGAGAATACGAGCAGTACTTC
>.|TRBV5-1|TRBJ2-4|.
CASSLDMRDQQYF
TGCGCCAGCAGCTTGGATATGCGCGACCAACAGTACTTC
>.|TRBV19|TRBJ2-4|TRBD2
CASSTGGIKNIQYF
TGTGCCAGTAGTACGGGGGGGATCAAAAACATTCAGTACTTC
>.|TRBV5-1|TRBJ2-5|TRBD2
CASSFAGGQETQYF
TGCGCCAGCAGCTTCGCGGGAGGCCAAGAGACCCAGTACTTC
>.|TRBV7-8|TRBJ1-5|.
CASSLVGPYSNQPQHF
TGTGCCAGCAGCTTAGTTGGGCCGTATAGCAATCAGCCCCAGCATTTT
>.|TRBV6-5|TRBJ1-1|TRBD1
CASSYSDRGPGTEAFF
TGTGCCAGCAGTTACTCGGACAGGGGGCCTGGGACTGAAGCTTTCTTT
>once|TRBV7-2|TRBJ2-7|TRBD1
CASSLVDRGGYEQYF
TGTGCCAGCAGCTTAGTGGACAGGGGAGGGTACGAGCAGTACTTC
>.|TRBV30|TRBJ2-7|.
CAWTLGVPYEQYF
TGTGCCTGGACCCTCGGGGTACCCTACGAGCAGTACTTC
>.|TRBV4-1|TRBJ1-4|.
CASSQAAGRRTTTNEKLFF
TGCGCCAGCAGCCAAGCCGCAGGGCGGAGGACAACAACTAATGAAAAACTGTTTTTT
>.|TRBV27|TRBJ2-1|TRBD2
CASSLLAFGSGTYNEQFF
TGTGCCAGCAGTTTATTAGCTTTCGGTAGCGGGACCTACAATGAGCAGTTCTTC
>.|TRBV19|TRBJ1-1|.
CASSSQENTEAFF
TGTGCCAGTAGTTCGCAGGAGAACACTGAAGCTTTCTTT
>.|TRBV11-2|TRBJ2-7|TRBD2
CASSGLAGYNEQYF
TGTGCCAGCAGCGGACTAGCGGGGTATAACGAGCAGTACTTC
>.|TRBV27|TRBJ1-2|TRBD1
CASSSRSGTGIHGYTF
TGTGCCAGCAGTTCCCGCTCCGGGACAGGGATCCATGGCTACACCTTC
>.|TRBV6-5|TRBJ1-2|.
CASTAHWPPGYTF
TGTGCCAGCACCGCCCATTGGCCCCCCGGCTACACCTTC
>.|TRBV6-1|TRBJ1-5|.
CASRGQSGLLQPQHF
TGTGCCAGCAGGGGTCAATCGGGCCTTCTCCAGCCCCAGCATTTT
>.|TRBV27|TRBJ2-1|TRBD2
CASSLRRGGNEQFF
TGTGCCAGCAGTTTAAGGCGGGGGGGCAATGAGCAGTTCTTC
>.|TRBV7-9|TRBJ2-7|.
CASRDDRALRSYEQYF
TGTGCCAGCAGAGATGACCGGGCCCTCCGCTCCTACGAGCAGTACTTC
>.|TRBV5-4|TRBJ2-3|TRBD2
CASSPTSGEGNTQYF
TGTGCCAGCAGCCCGACTAGCGGGGAGGGGAATACGCAGTATTTT
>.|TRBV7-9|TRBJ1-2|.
CASSLVVDFYGYTF
TGTGCCAGCAGCTTAGTTGTGGATTTCTATGGCTACACCTTC
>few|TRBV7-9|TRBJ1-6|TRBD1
CASSFPGTGWNSPLHF
TGTGCCAGCAGCTTCCCTGGGACAGGGTGGAATTCACCCCTCCACTTT
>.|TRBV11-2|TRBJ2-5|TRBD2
CASSLVYGGETQYF
TGTGCCAGCAGCTTAGTCTACGGGGGGGAGACCCAGTACTTC
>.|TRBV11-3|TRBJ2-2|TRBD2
CASSLSGRFGELFF
TGTGCCAGCAGCCTTAGCGGGAGATTCGGGGAGCTGTTTTTT
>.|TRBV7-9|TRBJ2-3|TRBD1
CASSPPTGSDTQYF
TGTGCCAGCAGCCCCCCGACAGGGTCAGATACGCAGTATTTT
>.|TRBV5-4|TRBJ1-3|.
CASSHPSVLSGNTIYF
TGTGCCAGCAGCCACCCGTCGGTCCTCTCTGGAAACACCATATATTTT
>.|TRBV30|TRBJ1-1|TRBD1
CAWSPQGAWINTEAFF
TGTGCCTGGAGTCCTCAGGGGGCATGGATTAACACTGAAGCTTTCTTT
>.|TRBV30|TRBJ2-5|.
CAWSLLGRSQETQYF
TGTGCCTGGAGTCTCTTGGGGCGGAGCCAAGAGACCCAGTACTTC
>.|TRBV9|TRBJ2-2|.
CASSVSSGELFF
TGTGCCAGCAGCGTATCTTCCGGGGAGCTGTTTTTT
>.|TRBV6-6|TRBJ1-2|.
CASSYSKAGGNYGYTF
TGTGCCAGCAGTTACTCGAAGGCCGGGGGGAACTATGGCTACACCTTC
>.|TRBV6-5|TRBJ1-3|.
CASSSRFTIYF
TGTGCCAGCAGTTCCCGTTTCACCATATATTTT
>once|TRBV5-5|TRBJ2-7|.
CASSLAPKSYEQYF
TGTGCCAGCAGCTTGGCACCGAAATCCTACGAGCAGTACTTC